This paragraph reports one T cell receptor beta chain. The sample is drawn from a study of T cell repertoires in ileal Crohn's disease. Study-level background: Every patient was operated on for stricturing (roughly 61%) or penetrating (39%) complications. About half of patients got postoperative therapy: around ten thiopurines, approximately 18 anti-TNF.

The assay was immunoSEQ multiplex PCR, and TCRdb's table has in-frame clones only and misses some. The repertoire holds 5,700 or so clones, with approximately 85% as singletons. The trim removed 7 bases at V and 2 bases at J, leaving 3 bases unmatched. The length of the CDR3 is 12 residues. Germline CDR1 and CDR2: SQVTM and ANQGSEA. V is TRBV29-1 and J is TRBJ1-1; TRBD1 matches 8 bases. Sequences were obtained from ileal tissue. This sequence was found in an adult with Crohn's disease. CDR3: CSAGTGNTEAFF. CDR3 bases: TGCAGCGCCGGGACAGGAAACACTGAAGCTTTCTTT.